This T cell receptor beta chain stems from a study of T-cell reconstitution after alpha-beta-depleted transplantation in children. As concerns this clonotype: The antigen is undetermined.

The study, taken as a whole, reports: The study reportedly traced alpha-beta T cells about two months after transplant to several hundred expanded graft clones.

The CDR3 runs 15 residues. Trimming took 4 bases from V and 0 from J, leaving 9 bases between them. Library preparation (for TCRbeta) was performed with unique molecular identifiers. TCRdb processed the PCR reads anew with MiXCR; each CDR3 protein has one entry. The sample contains a few hundred thousand distinct CDR3 sequences, roughly two fifths of which appear only once. The sequencing here drew on PBMCs, taken before TCRalphabeta/CD19-depleted stem cell transplant. This receptor was taken from a girl under 10 years old with aplastic anemia, due to receive a stem cell transplant. The chain carries TRBV12-3 or TRBV12-4 and TRBJ2-2, with D maybe TRBD1 (6 bases). CDR3 DNA sequence: TGTGCCAGCAGTTCTGGGGGCCCGAACACCGGGGAGCTGTTTTTT. It translates to CASSSGGPNTGELFF.